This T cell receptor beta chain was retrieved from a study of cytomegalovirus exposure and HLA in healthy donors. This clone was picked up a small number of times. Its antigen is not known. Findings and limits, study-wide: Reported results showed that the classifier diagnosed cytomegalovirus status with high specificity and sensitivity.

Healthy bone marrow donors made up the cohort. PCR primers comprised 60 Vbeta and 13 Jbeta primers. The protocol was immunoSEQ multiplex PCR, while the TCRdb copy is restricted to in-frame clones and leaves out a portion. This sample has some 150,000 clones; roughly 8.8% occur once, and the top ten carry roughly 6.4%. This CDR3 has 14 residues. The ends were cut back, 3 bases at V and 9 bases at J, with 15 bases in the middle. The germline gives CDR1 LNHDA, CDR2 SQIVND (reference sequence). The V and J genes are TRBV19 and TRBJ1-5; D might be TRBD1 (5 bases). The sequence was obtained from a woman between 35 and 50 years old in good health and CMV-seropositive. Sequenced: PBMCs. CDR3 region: CASSMGPGQGPQHF. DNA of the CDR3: TGTGCCAGTAGTATGGGTCCAGGGCAGGGGCCCCAGCATTTT.